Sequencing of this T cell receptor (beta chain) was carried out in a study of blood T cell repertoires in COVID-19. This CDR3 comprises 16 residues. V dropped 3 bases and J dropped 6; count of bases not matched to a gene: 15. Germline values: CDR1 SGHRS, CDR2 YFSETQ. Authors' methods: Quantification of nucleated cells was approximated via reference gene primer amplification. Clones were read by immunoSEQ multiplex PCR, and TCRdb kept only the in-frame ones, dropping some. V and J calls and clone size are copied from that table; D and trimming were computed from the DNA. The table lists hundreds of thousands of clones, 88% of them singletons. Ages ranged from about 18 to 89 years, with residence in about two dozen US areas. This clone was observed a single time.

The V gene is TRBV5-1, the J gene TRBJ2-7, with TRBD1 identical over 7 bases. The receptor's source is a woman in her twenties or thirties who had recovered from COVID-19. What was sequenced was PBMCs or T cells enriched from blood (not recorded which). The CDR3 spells CASSSGQPSSISEQYF. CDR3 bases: TGCGCCAGCAGCTCGGGACAGCCGTCCTCCATTAGCGAGCAGTACTTC.